These 20 T cell receptor beta chains were all obtained from the same sample, sequenced in a study of human T cells and chemical hapten exposure. Described time point: patch test 2, 6 weeks after DPC sensitization. Stated treatment: therapeutic diphenylcyclopropenone sensitization with weekly scalp DPC. MiXCR, applied by TCRdb to the RACE reads, yields one record per CDR3 protein. The table has 96,000 or so distinct CDR3 sequences, around 9.3% seen once. Sequenced here: whole blood, sampled in connection with sensitization to the hapten diphenylcyclopropenone (DPC). All receptors derive from a woman in her thirties or forties with alopecia areata. Some clones in this sample may be carry-over from other donors' samples.

This clonotype was counted between two and nine times. The chain has TRBV6-5 and TRBJ2-1, with TRBD2 matching 8 bases. The junction had 8 bases not matched to a gene; V was cut back by 6 bases and J by 4 bases. The CDR3 contains 15 residues. Per the germline V gene, CDR1 is MNHEY and CDR2 is SVGAGI. CDR3 sequence reads: CASRPTSGMYNEQFF. Written as DNA, the CDR3 is TGTGCCAGCAGGCCTACTAGCGGAATGTACAATGAGCAGTTCTTC.

This clonotype was seen more than once but under ten times. The chain carries TRBV5-1 and TRBJ2-2; no definite D call. Trimming stripped 0 bases from V and 4 bases from J, with 13 bases between. The germline CDR1 and CDR2 sequences are SGHRS and YFSETQ. This CDR3 is 16 amino acids long. CDR3 DNA: TGCGCCAGCAGCTTGGGGGCTAGTCGACTCACCGGGGAGCTGTTTTTT. Translating gives CASSLGASRLTGELFF.

J is TRBJ2-5 and V is TRBV10-3; 7 nucleotides match TRBD2. V gave up 6 bases and J gave up 4 bases; unmatched junction bases: 8. This CDR3 region has 14 residues. Per the germline V gene, CDR1 is ENHRY and CDR2 is SYGVKD. CDR3 coding DNA: TGTGCCATCAGGGGAGCGGGAAACGGAGAGACCCAGTACTTC. It codes for CAIRGAGNGETQYF.

This clonotype occurred many times. This chain joins TRBV6-2 or TRBV6-3 and TRBJ1-5, with D perhaps matching TRBD1 (6 bases). CDR1 MNHEY and CDR2 SVGEGT come from the germline V gene. This CDR3 has 15 residues. With 2 bases removed from V and 3 bases from J, the gap between germline ends came to 11 bases. The CDR3 DNA is TGTGCCAGCAGTTACCGCGACAGGAACAATCAGCCCCAGCATTTT. Residues: CASSYRDRNNQPQHF.

The chain employs TRBV5-1 and TRBJ2-1, with TRBD1 matching over 7 bases. Trimming at V came to 6 bases and at J to 3 bases, leaving 6 bases not matched to a gene. The germline V gene encodes CDR1 SGHRS and CDR2 YFSETQ. This CDR3 comprises 14 residues. This chain's CDR3 is CASIRGGNYNEQFF. Written as DNA, the CDR3 is TGCGCCAGCATTAGAGGGGGCAACTACAATGAGCAGTTCTTC.

The sample holds many counts of this clonotype. This chain connects TRBV6-5 to TRBJ1-1; possible D gene TRBD1, 6 bases. The CDR3 is 17 amino acids. Between the trimmed V and J ends, which lost 2 bases and 1 base, there was a span of 17 bases. The germline V gene encodes CDR1 MNHEY and CDR2 SVGAGI. This CDR3 reads CASSYSRGATRNTEAFF. DNA for the CDR3: TGTGCCAGCAGTTACAGTCGGGGGGCGACTAGGAACACTGAAGCTTTCTTT.

The chain recombines TRBV18 with TRBJ2-3; D gene uncertain. The CDR3 has 13 amino acids. Trimming left V 3 bases short and J 4 bases short, with 8 bases between. Germline CDR1 KGHSH, CDR2 LQKENI. The CDR3, as DNA: TGTGCCAGCTCACCCCCTTCCGCAGATACGCAGTATTTT. It specifies CASSPPSADTQYF. Supplemented by reference TRBV18 and TRBJ2-3, the full variable domain reads NAGVMQNPRHLVRRRGQEARLRCSPMKGHSHVYWYRQLPEEGLKFMVYLQKENIIDESGMPKERFSAEFPKEGPSILRIQQVVRGDSAAYFCASSPPSADTQYFGPGTRLTVL.

In this sample, this clonotype turned up many times. The rearrangement links TRBV2 to TRBJ1-3; D not resolved. The germline V gene encodes CDR1 SNHLY and CDR2 FYNNEI. This CDR3 contains 15 residues. Trimming took off 7 bases at V and 1 base at J, with 14 bases between the two ends. CDR3 nucleotides: TGTGCCAGCACCGTAAAGCCACCGTCTGGAAACACCATATATTTT. Residues: CASTVKPPSGNTIYF.

The chain is built from TRBV14 and TRBJ1-3; D is perhaps TRBD1 (5 bases). CDR1 and CDR2 from the germline V gene are SGHDN and FVKESK. This CDR3 is built from 15 residues. The germline V and J ends were trimmed by 5 bases and 1 base, with 12 bases remaining between them. CDR3 bases: TGTGCCAGCAGCTTCATGGGGGGTTCTGGAAACACCATATATTTT. This encodes CASSFMGGSGNTIYF.

This clonotype has just a few counts. In DNA form, the CDR3 reads TGTGCCAGCAGCTTAACCGGGACAGGAGACATGACTTTC. Protein sequence: CASSLTGTGDMTF. The chain combines TRBV7-3 with TRBJ2-6, with TRBD1 matching over 8 bases. CDR1 SGHTA and CDR2 FQGTGA come from the germline V gene. This CDR3 is built from 13 residues. V was pared by 0 bases and J by 17 bases, with 6 bases of the junction left unmatched. Full variable domain (rest looked up from reference TRBV7-3 and TRBJ2-6): GAGVSQTPSNKVTEKGKYVELRCDPISGHTALYWYRQSLGQGPEFLIYFQGTGAADDSGLPNDRFFAVRPEGSVSTLKIQRTERGDSAVYLCASSLTGTGDMTFGAGSRLTVL.

There are many counts of this clonotype. The chain uses TRBV7-6 and TRBJ2-1; D possibly uses TRBD1 or TRBD2 (5 bases each). The CDR3 sequence is 14 residues long. Germline CDR1 reads SGHVS; CDR2 reads FNYEAQ. V was shortened by 0 bases and J by 7 bases, with 10 bases between the two germline ends. This CDR3 reads CASSLAGASNEQFF. CDR3 coding DNA: TGTGCCAGCAGCTTAGCCGGGGCTAGTAATGAGCAGTTCTTC.

In its sample, this clonotype was seen a few times. V usage is TRBV5-4 and J usage is TRBJ2-7; 7 bases map to TRBD1. This CDR3 has 15 amino acids. CDR1 SGHNT and CDR2 YYREEE come from the germline V gene (reference sequence). Trimming cost V 4 bases and J 3 bases; bases outside gene matches: 10. The CDR3 loop is CASSQGGRSNYEQYF. In nucleotides, the CDR3 is TGTGCCAGCAGCCAAGGGGGCAGGAGTAACTACGAGCAGTACTTC.

This clonotype was detected many times. The V gene is TRBV30, the J gene TRBJ2-1; 7 nucleotides match TRBD2. The length of the CDR3 is 14 residues. V gave up 0 bases and J gave up 3 bases; unmatched junction bases: 2. CDR1 and CDR2 (germline): GTSNPN, SVGIG (reference sequence). Here the CDR3 reads CAWSVLADYNEQFF. DNA for the CDR3: TGTGCCTGGAGTGTTCTAGCGGACTACAATGAGCAGTTCTTC.

CDR3 coding DNA: TGTGCCAGCAGCCCGGGACTTGGCACAGATACGCAGTATTTT. Its translation: CASSPGLGTDTQYF. This sequence joins TRBV4-2 and TRBJ2-3; D might be TRBD2 (6 bases). V lost 4 bases to trimming and J lost 1 base, with 9 bases between them. This CDR3 is built from 14 residues. Germline V gene data show CDR1 as LGHNA and CDR2 as YNFKEQ.

This rearrangement joins TRBV12-3 or TRBV12-4 to TRBJ2-5; possibly TRBD1 for D (5 bases). Trimming left V 8 bases short and J 0 bases short, with 13 bases between. This CDR3 comprises 14 residues. CDR3 in amino acids: CASFQGQYQETQYF. In DNA form, the CDR3 reads TGTGCCAGCTTCCAGGGCCAGTACCAAGAGACCCAGTACTTC.

This clonotype was seen at least ten times. The V gene is TRBV7-9, the J gene TRBJ2-2; D is unclear. CDR1 and CDR2 (germline): SEHNR, FQNEAQ (reference sequence). The CDR3 has 13 amino acids. The germline V and J ends were trimmed by 11 bases and 5 bases, with 15 bases remaining between them. CDR3 region: CAASRSVTGELFF. For the CDR3, the DNA is TGTGCCGCGAGCCGTTCGGTTACCGGGGAGCTGTTTTTT.

There are many counts of this clonotype. The chain joins TRBV19 to TRBJ2-1; 9 bases line up with TRBD2. CDR3 length: 16 residues. CDR1 LNHDA and CDR2 SQIVND come from the germline V gene (reference sequence). After removal of 3 bases from V and 0 bases from J, the junction contained 3 bases not matched to a gene. The CDR3 DNA sequence: TGTGCCAGTAGTATTGCTAGCGGGACCTCCTACAATGAGCAGTTCTTC. This sequence encodes CASSIASGTSYNEQFF.

On this clonotype itself: This could be a read error, since a much larger clone is one nucleotide away. The rearrangement joins TRBV20-1 to TRBJ2-2; TRBD2 is a possible D gene (6 bases). The CDR3 contains 15 residues. Trimming left V 5 bases short and J 1 base short, with 14 bases between. CDR1 is DFQATT, CDR2 SNEGSKA, per germline (reference sequence). CDR3: CSAYRGGLNTGELFF. Written as DNA, the CDR3 is TGCAGTGCTTATCGGGGAGGTCTGAACACCGGGGAGCTGTTTTTT.

This clonotype was found a few times. The chain employs TRBV6-1 and TRBJ2-3, with 7 positions matching TRBD2. The CDR3 length is 14 residues. J gave up 2 bases and V 7 bases, and 6 bases lay outside the gene matches. Germline CDR1 and CDR2: MNHNS and SASEGT. The CDR3 here is CASKKRDYTDTQYF. CDR3 bases: TGTGCCAGCAAAAAGCGGGATTACACAGATACGCAGTATTTT.

This clonotype has a handful of counts. This sequence joins TRBV20-1 and TRBJ1-2; 11 bases are a match to TRBD1. The V gene end was trimmed by 4 bases and the J gene end by 2 bases; junction bases not matched to a gene: 3. CDR1 is DFQATT, CDR2 SNEGSKA, per germline (reference sequence). This CDR3 has 14 amino acids. This CDR3 reads CSATDRGRNYGYTF. CDR3 coding DNA: TGCAGTGCTACGGACAGGGGGCGAAACTATGGCTACACCTTC.